This T cell receptor (beta chain) appears in the sequencing data of a study of cytomegalovirus exposure and HLA in healthy donors. The donors, nominally healthy at sampling, likely had unrecorded immune exposures. This clone was seen a handful of times. The target antigen is unknown. Looked up from germline, CDR1 is GTSNPN and CDR2 is SVGIG (reference sequence). Trimming at V came to 2 bases and at J to 5 bases, leaving 13 bases not matched to a gene. The CDR3 has 18 residues. 13 Jbeta primers and 60 Vbeta primers were used for the PCR. Assay used: immunoSEQ multiplex PCR; TCRdb lists only in-frame clones, some missing. The profile shows about 59,000 clones, 75% to 85% of them singletons. The study's findings and limits: An assumption of roughly uniform sequencing depth across donors underlay the presence/absence analyses. What a later analysis showed was that several of the most significant clusters appeared linked to common viral pathogens. Researchers reported that a few CMV-associated chains were confirmed in vitro as CMV antigen-specific.

V usage is TRBV30 and J usage is TRBJ2-1; 12 bases are a match to TRBD2. The receptor was isolated from a woman between 40 and 55 years old in good health and CMV-seronegative. The sample consisted of PBMCs. The chain's CDR3 is CAWSSARTSGNRNNEQFF. The CDR3 DNA follows: TGTGCCTGGAGTTCAGCCCGGACTAGCGGGAATCGGAACAATGAGCAGTTCTTC.